Here is one T cell receptor beta chain with its context. In the original analysis: Estimates of nucleated cell counts were drawn from the amplification of reference gene primers. Produced via immunoSEQ multiplex PCR; TCRdb's table is partial and in-frame only. D and trimming come from the DNA, and the V and J calls and clone size come from that table. The data contain some 270,000 clones, 86% of them seen just once; the ten biggest clones take up under 2%. Germline values: CDR1 LNHDA, CDR2 SQIVND (reference sequence). The CDR3 contains 13 residues. Trimming cost V 10 bases and J 2 bases; bases outside gene matches: 5. The data stem from a study of blood T cell repertoires in COVID-19. Study details: Both acute and convalescent COVID-19 samples were obtained from the United States, Italy and Spain. PBMCs, B-cell-depleted T cells, or T cells were the source of the cDNA or gDNA that made up the material.

This sequence joins TRBV19 and TRBJ1-3; 7 positions agree with TRBD1. This TCR was recovered from an older woman who had recovered from COVID-19. Source material: peripheral blood. The CDR3 bases are TGTGCCATTGGGGGGACAGCTGGAAACACCATATATTTT. Its protein is CAIGGTAGNTIYF.